This TCR beta chain derives from a study of T cell repertoires in cytomegalovirus infection. Whole-study context: The public TCR beta signatures pointed to both CMV infection and matching HLA type. Notes on the study in general: HLA-C-restricted CMV-specific TCR beta clonotypes were dominant in the ex vivo response. Summed public TCR beta family frequency identified CMV carriers bearing the relevant HLA.

Each CDR3 protein is one row after TCRdb ran MiXCR on the reads. The repertoire consists of 490,000 or so distinct CDR3 sequences, with 11% occurring once and the leading ten covering around 9.6%. Comments on this clonotype: The antigen remains undetermined.

Germline V lookup: CDR1 LGHDT, CDR2 YNNKEL (reference sequence). This CDR3 is 16 amino acids long. V trimming: 4 bases; J trimming: 5 bases; junction bases outside the gene matches: 11. The TCR was taken from a human donor in good health (CMV status not recorded). Some clones in this sample may be carry-over from other donors' samples. The chain is built from TRBV3-1 and TRBJ2-7; 10 bases fit TRBD1. Sequenced material: PBMCs. The CDR3 is CASSPIHGTGAHEQYF. CDR3 DNA: TGTGCCAGCAGCCCTATCCACGGGACAGGGGCCCACGAGCAGTACTTC.